This TCR beta chain was recorded in a study of shared clonotypes between healthy human individuals. In the study overall: Each donor contributed plates that comprised three CD4 naive, three CD4 memory, two CD8 naive and one CD8 memory.

Data came from immunoSEQ multiplex PCR; TCRdb stores just in-frame clones and leaves some out. Of about 2.1 million clones listed, roughly 93% are singletons. Losses at the gene ends were 5 bases for V and 2 bases for J; bases not matched to a gene: 8. Germline-derived CDR1 and CDR2 are SEHNR and FQNEAQ (reference sequence). The CDR3 sequence is 16 residues long. CD8 cells classed as naive were CD45RO-negative and positively selected for CCR7, excluding terminally differentiated effector memory CD45RA+ cells. This receptor was taken from a man aged 18-30 years in good health. Some clones in this sample may be carry-over from other donors' samples. The material sequenced was naive CD8+ T cells from PBMCs. The chain joins TRBV7-9 to TRBJ2-7; 11 bases are shared with TRBD1. The CDR3: CASSETDRGPPYEQYF. Here the CDR3 DNA reads TGTGCCAGCAGCGAGACGGACAGGGGGCCCCCCTACGAGCAGTACTTC.